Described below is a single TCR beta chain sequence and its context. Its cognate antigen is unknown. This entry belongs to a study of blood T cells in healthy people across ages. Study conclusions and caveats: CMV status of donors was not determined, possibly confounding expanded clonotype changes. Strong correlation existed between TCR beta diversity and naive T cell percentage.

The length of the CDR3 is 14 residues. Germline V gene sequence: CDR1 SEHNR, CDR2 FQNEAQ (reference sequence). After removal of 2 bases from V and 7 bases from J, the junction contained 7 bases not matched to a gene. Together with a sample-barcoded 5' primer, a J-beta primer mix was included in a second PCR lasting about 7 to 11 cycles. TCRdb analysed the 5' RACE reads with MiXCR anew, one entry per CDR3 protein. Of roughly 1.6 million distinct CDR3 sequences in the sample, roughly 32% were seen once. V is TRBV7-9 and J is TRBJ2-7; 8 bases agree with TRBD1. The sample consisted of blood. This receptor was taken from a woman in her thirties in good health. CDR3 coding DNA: TGTGCCAGCAGCTTACCTCAGGGGGCCTGGGAGCAGTACTTC. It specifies CASSLPQGAWEQYF.